This TCR beta chain came from a study of response to subunit inactivated influenza vaccine. Study outcomes and limitations: Each seasonal flu vaccination may recruit only limited new T cells, authors suggested.

This clonotype was counted a few times. Antigen unknown. From the RT-PCR reads, TCRdb called clonotypes with MiXCR, one entry per CDR3 protein. The table includes some 640,000 distinct CDR3 sequences, roughly 13% detected once. The source was PBMCs from blood, collected 14 to 15 days before vaccination. This clonotype originated in a man aged 45 to 65 who received an inactivated influenza vaccine.

This CDR3 is CASQSQVSETQYF. As DNA, the CDR3 is TGTGCCAGCCAATCACAGGTCTCGGAGACCCAGTACTTC. The J gene is TRBJ2-5, the V gene TRBV12-3 or TRBV12-4; possibly TRBD1 for D (5 bases). The CDR3 is made up of 13 amino acids. Trimming left V 8 bases short and J 5 bases short, with 15 bases between.